This T cell receptor beta chain was found in a study of blood T cell repertoires in COVID-19. Study in general: Specimens from acute and convalescent COVID-19 originated in the United States, Italy and Spain. Sample material is recorded as cDNA or gDNA derived from T cells, B-cell-depleted T cells, or PBMCs.

How the authors handled the data: Counts of nucleated cells, estimated from reference gene primer amplification, were obtained. The repertoire was sequenced with immunoSEQ multiplex PCR; TCRdb's copy has only in-frame clones and lacks some. The DNA was the basis for D and trimming; V, J and clone size are from that table. The repertoire holds about 130,000 clones, with around four fifths as singletons. The sequenced sample consisted of peripheral blood. The TCR originated in a man in his 60s with acute or convalescent COVID-19.

The CDR3 protein is CASSLAGDATNEKLFF. The CDR3 region has the DNA TGTGCCAGCAGCTTGGCCGGAGACGCAACTAATGAAAAACTGTTTTTT. This rearrangement joins TRBV5-5 to TRBJ1-4; D call uncertain. Germline CDR1 reads SGHKS; CDR2 reads YYEKEE (reference sequence). This CDR3 is built from 16 residues. V was pared by 0 bases and J by 0 bases, with 9 bases between.